This T cell receptor (beta chain) emerged from a study of CD8 T cells in Susac syndrome. About 0.45 to 1 ug RNA was reverse transcribed with random hexamers. TCRdb reanalysed the immunoSEQ multiplex PCR reads using MiXCR and keeps one entry per CDR3 protein. Of approximately 210,000 distinct CDR3 sequences listed, 95% are singletons. The TCR was taken from a human donor with multiple sclerosis. Sequences were obtained from CD4+ T cells from PBMCs.

The CDR3 region is CSVAGAFGYTF. Written as DNA, the CDR3 is TGCAGCGTTGCGGGGGCGTTTGGCTACACCTTC. The gene calls are TRBV29-1 and TRBJ1-2; D possibly corresponds to TRBD1 (6 bases). Germline lookup yields CDR1 SQVTM and CDR2 ANQGSEA. The CDR3 runs to 11 residues. V was pared by 4 bases and J by 7 bases, with 10 bases between.